The 15 T cell receptor beta chains reported below all come from one sample, sequenced in a study of CD8 T cells in Susac syndrome. Random hexamers were used to reverse transcribe the RNA input (roughly 0.5 to 1 ug). TCRdb called the immunoSEQ multiplex PCR reads again in MiXCR, with one record for every CDR3 protein. The data hold about 240,000 distinct CDR3 sequences, with almost 97% observed a single time. What was sequenced was CD4+ T cells from PBMCs. The receptors stem from a human donor with Susac syndrome.

The chain links TRBV29-1 to TRBJ2-7; D could derive from TRBD1 or TRBD2 (5 bases each). V gave up 6 bases and J gave up 6 bases, with 18 bases separating them. This CDR3 is built from 13 residues. Germline CDR1 SQVTM, CDR2 ANQGSEA. The CDR3 DNA follows: TGCAGCGTCGCCGGGGACGGGGTCGGCGAGCAGTACTTC. This gives the protein CSVAGDGVGEQYF.

V usage is TRBV29-1 and J usage is TRBJ2-5, with D unresolved. The germline gives CDR1 SQVTM, CDR2 ANQGSEA. The CDR3 sequence is 12 residues long. V shed 3 bases and J shed 1 base, with 6 bases lying between them. This chain's CDR3 is CSVDRLQETQYF. As DNA, the CDR3 is TGCAGCGTTGACAGACTCCAAGAGACCCAGTACTTC.

The chain combines TRBV12-3 or TRBV12-4 with TRBJ1-2; no firm D call. Trimming shortened V by 3 bases and J by 7 bases, and 15 bases separated the two germline ends. The CDR3 is 14 amino acids. The chain's CDR3 is CASSLGGRERGYTF. DNA of the CDR3: TGTGCCAGCAGTTTGGGCGGCCGGGAACGTGGCTACACCTTC.

This CDR3 is CASSRAGKTNEKLFF. In nucleotides, the CDR3 is TGTGCCAGCAGCCGTGCCGGGAAGACGAATGAAAAACTGTTTTTT. V usage is TRBV5-4 and J usage is TRBJ1-4, with D unclear. Germline assignment: CDR1 SGHNT and CDR2 YYREEE (reference sequence). The CDR3 contains 15 residues. V was pared by 4 bases and J by 5 bases, with 15 bases between.

V gene TRBV24-1 combines with J gene TRBJ2-1; 9 bases are shared with TRBD2. The junction had 12 bases not matched to a gene; V was cut back by 5 bases and J by 8 bases. The CDR3 sequence is 16 residues long. CDR1 is KGHDR, CDR2 SFDVKD, per germline. Written as DNA, the CDR3 is TGTGCCACCAGTGCCCCCTGGGAGCGGGAGGAGGATGAGCAGTTCTTC. Encoded protein: CATSAPWEREEDEQFF.

V gene TRBV19 combines with J gene TRBJ2-7, with a possible D match to TRBD1 (5 bases). The CDR3 has 16 amino acids. Germline values: CDR1 LNHDA, CDR2 SQIVND (reference sequence). Trimming stripped 5 bases from V and 5 bases from J, with 22 bases between. The CDR3 loop reads CASSPQARTYMHEQYF. The CDR3, as DNA: TGTGCCAGTAGTCCACAGGCCCGTACCTATATGCACGAGCAGTACTTC.

This chain connects TRBV5-4 to TRBJ2-1; D is ambiguous. The germline V gene has CDR1 SGHNT and CDR2 YYREEE (reference sequence). Trimming stripped 1 base from V and 8 bases from J, with 10 bases between. The CDR3 has 13 amino acids. This CDR3 reads CASSLFSNYEQFF. The CDR3 region has the DNA TGTGCCAGCAGCTTGTTCAGCAATTATGAGCAGTTCTTC.

This clonotype has a single count. The chain combines TRBV3-1 with TRBJ1-1; D perhaps matches TRBD1 (5 bases). The V end was cut by 3 bases, the J end by 1 base, with 9 bases between. The V gene's germline CDR1 is LGHDT and CDR2 YNNKEL (reference sequence). The CDR3 contains 14 residues. The chain's CDR3 is CASSHWGENTEAFF. The CDR3 DNA sequence: TGTGCCAGCAGCCATTGGGGGGAGAACACTGAAGCTTTCTTT.

V usage is TRBV12-3 or TRBV12-4 and J usage is TRBJ2-3, with 8 nucleotides matching TRBD2. The junction had 11 bases not matched to a gene; V was cut back by 3 bases and J by 6 bases. There are 16 residues in the CDR3. The DNA of the CDR3 is TGTGCCAGCAGTTTTAGTTTAGCGGGATTCGCCGATACGCAGTATTTT. Its translation: CASSFSLAGFADTQYF.

This clonotype was counted a single time. Here the CDR3 reads CALVGQLADTQYF. The CDR3, as DNA: TGTGCCTTGGTGGGTCAGTTAGCAGATACGCAGTATTTT. The chain is built from TRBV30 and TRBJ2-3, with D uncertain. The CDR3 consists of 13 residues. In germline, CDR1 is GTSNPN, CDR2 SVGIG (reference sequence). V was trimmed by 7 bases and J by 4 bases, leaving 15 bases between them.

The rearrangement links TRBV29-1 to TRBJ1-1; D is perhaps TRBD1 (5 bases). Between the trimmed V and J ends, which lost 4 bases and 1 base, there was a span of 10 bases. This CDR3 has 13 amino acids. The germline V gene has CDR1 SQVTM and CDR2 ANQGSEA. The CDR3: CSVVRGTNTEAFF. The CDR3 bases are TGCAGCGTTGTTCGGGGGACGAACACTGAAGCTTTCTTT.

The CDR3 sequence is CSAIAGGAYEQYF. Here the CDR3 DNA reads TGCAGTGCTATAGCGGGAGGGGCCTACGAGCAGTACTTC. This rearrangement joins TRBV20-1 to TRBJ2-7; TRBD2 matches 11 bases. Germline trimming cut 4 bases from V and 2 bases from J; bases unmatched to any gene: 1. Germline CDR1 is DFQATT and CDR2 is SNEGSKA (reference sequence). The CDR3 covers 13 residues.

J is TRBJ2-7 and V is TRBV18, with a tentative D call TRBD1 (5 bases). V lost 6 bases and J lost 2, with 11 bases in between. Germline V gene data show CDR1 as KGHSH and CDR2 as LQKENI. CDR3 size: 13 residues. CDR3 loop: CASSLQDTYEQYF. For the CDR3, the DNA is TGTGCCAGCTCCCTACAGGATACCTACGAGCAGTACTTC.

This clonotype appeared a single time. V is TRBV29-1 and J is TRBJ2-1; 7 nucleotides match TRBD1. Losses at the gene ends were 4 bases for V and 4 bases for J; bases not matched to a gene: 4. CDR1 and CDR2 (germline): SQVTM, ANQGSEA. The CDR3 sequence is 13 residues long. DNA of the CDR3: TGCAGCGTTGGGGGGACAGTATACAATGAGCAGTTCTTC. Encoded protein: CSVGGTVYNEQFF.

The V and J genes are TRBV3-1 and TRBJ1-1; D uncertain. There are 13 residues in the CDR3. CDR1 and CDR2 from the germline V gene are LGHDT and YNNKEL (reference sequence). Trimming took off 1 base at V and 11 bases at J, with 14 bases between the two ends. Here the CDR3 DNA reads TGTGCCAGCAGCCAAGCCAGCCTCGAACGGGCTTTCTTT. Translation gives CASSQASLERAFF.